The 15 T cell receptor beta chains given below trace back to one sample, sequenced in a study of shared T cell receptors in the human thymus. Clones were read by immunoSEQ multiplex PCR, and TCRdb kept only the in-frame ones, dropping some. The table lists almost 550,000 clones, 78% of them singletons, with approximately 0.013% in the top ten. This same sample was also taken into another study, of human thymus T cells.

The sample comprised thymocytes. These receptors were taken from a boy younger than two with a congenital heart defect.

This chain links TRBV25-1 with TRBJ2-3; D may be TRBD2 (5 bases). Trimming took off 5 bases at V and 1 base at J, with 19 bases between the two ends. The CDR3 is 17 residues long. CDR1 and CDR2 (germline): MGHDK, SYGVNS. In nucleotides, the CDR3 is TGTGCCAGCAGTCCCCGGACTGGTAGCGTCCGCACAGATACGCAGTATTTT. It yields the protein CASSPRTGSVRTDTQYF.

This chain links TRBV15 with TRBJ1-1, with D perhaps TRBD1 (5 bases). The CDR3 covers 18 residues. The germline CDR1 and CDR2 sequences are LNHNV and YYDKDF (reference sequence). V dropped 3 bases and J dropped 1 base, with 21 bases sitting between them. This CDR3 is CATSRPQVAGGRNTEAFF. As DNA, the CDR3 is TGTGCCACCAGCAGGCCTCAGGTTGCCGGGGGAAGGAACACTGAAGCTTTCTTT.

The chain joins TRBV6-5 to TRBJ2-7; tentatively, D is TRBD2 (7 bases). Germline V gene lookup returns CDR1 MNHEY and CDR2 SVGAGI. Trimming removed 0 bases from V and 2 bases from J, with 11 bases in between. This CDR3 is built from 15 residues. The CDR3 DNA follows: TGTGCCAGCAGTTACTCGAAAGGGGGGGCCTACGAGCAGTACTTC. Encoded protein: CASSYSKGGAYEQYF.

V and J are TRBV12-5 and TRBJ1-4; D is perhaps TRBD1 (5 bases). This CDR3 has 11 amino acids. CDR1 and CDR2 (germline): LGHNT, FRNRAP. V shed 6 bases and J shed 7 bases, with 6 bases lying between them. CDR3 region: CASGTGEKLFF. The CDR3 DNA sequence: TGTGCTAGTGGCACAGGTGAAAAACTGTTTTTT.

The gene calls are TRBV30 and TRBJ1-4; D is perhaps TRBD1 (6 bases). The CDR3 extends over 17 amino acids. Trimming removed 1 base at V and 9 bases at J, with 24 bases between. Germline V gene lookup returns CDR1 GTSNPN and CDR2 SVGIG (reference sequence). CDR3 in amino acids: CAWSAQPTRGLSKKLFF. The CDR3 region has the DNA TGTGCCTGGAGTGCCCAACCCACAAGGGGGTTAAGTAAAAAACTGTTTTTT.

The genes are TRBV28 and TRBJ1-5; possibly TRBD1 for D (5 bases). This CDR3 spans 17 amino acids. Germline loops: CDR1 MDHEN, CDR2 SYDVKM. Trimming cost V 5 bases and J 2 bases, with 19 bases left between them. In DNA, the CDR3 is TGTGCCAGCAGTCAAGGGGCGGCAGGTGGGGGCAATCAGCCCCAGCATTTT. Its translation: CASSQGAAGGGNQPQHF.

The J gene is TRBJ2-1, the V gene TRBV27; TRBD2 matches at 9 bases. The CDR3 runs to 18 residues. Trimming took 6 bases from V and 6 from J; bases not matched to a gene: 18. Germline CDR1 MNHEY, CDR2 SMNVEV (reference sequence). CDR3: CASRLPLKAGGLANEQFF. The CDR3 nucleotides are TGTGCCAGCAGACTCCCTCTGAAAGCGGGAGGATTGGCCAATGAGCAGTTCTTC.

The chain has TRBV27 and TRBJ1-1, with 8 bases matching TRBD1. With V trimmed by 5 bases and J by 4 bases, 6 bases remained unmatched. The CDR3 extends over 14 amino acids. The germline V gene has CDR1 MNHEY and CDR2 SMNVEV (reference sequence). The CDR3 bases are TGTGCCAGCAGTACGGACAGGGAGGGCACTGAAGCTTTCTTT. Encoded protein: CASSTDREGTEAFF.

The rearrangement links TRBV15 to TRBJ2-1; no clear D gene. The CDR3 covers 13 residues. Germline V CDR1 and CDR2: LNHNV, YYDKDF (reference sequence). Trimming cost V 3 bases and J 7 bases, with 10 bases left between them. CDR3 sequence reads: CATSRGPCNEQFF. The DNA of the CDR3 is TGTGCCACCAGCAGGGGCCCTTGTAATGAGCAGTTCTTC.

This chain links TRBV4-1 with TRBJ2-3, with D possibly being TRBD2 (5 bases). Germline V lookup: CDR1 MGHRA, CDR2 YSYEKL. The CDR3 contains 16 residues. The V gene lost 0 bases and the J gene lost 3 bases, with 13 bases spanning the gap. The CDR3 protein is CASSQDGPGGTDTQYF. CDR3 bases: TGCGCCAGCAGCCAAGATGGGCCAGGAGGTACAGATACGCAGTATTTT.

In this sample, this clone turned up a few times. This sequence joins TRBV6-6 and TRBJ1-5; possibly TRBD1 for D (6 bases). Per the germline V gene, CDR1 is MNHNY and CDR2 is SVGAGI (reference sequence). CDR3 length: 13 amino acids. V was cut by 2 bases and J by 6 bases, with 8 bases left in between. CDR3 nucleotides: TGTGCCAGCAGTTACAGCAGGGGTCAGCCCCAGCATTTT. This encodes CASSYSRGQPQHF.

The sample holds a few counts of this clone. The CDR3 sequence is CASSHPFEGTGLPLAEQYF. The CDR3 DNA reads TGTGCCAGCAGCCATCCCTTCGAGGGGACGGGACTACCCCTCGCGGAGCAGTACTTC. The rearrangement joins TRBV14 to TRBJ2-7; 7 positions agree with TRBD2. Per germline, CDR1 SGHDN and CDR2 FVKESK. V was pared by 3 bases and J by 7 bases, with 24 bases of the junction left unmatched. CDR3 size: 19 residues.

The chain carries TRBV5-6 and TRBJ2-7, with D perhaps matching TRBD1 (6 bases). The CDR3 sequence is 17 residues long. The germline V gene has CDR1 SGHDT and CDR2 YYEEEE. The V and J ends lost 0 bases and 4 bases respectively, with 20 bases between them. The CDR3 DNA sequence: TGTGCCAGCAGCTTGGTCTCTTCTGGGGGCATACGGTACGAGCAGTACTTC. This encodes CASSLVSSGGIRYEQYF.

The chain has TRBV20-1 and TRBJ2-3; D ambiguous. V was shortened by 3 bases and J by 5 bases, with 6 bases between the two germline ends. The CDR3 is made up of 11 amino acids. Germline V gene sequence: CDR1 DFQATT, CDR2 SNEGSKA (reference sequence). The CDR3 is CSASPQDTQYF. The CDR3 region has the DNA TGCAGTGCTAGTCCCCAAGATACGCAGTATTTT.

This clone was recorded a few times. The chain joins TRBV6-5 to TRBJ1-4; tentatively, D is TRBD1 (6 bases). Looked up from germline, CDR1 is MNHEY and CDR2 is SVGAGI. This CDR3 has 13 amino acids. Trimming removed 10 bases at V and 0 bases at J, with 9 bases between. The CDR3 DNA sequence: TGTGCCACTGGGACATCAACTAATGAAAAACTGTTTTTT. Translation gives CATGTSTNEKLFF.